These 9 T cell receptor beta chains came from one sample sequenced in a study of blood T cells in healthy people across ages. Primers used in a second PCR of roughly 6 to 11 cycles were a sample-barcoded 5' primer and a J-beta primer mix. TCRdb reprocessed the 5' RACE reads with MiXCR, giving one entry per CDR3 protein. Of around 1,700,000 distinct CDR3 sequences listed, 28% are singletons. The source material was blood. These TCRs come from a woman in her thirties in good health.

This clonotype came up a few times. The junction differs from germline at one of its ends, possibly a read error. The rearrangement links TRBV27 to TRBJ2-5; the match to TRBD1 covers 10 bases. This CDR3 region has 16 residues. In germline, CDR1 is MNHEY, CDR2 SMNVEV (reference sequence). The CDR3 loop is CASSFSGQGPQETRYF. CDR3 DNA sequence: TGTGCCAGCAGTTTCTCGGGACAGGGGCCCCAAGAGACCCGGTACTTC.

This clonotype was counted between two and nine times. V and J are TRBV20-1 and TRBJ2-1; tentative D call: TRBD2 (6 bases). V was trimmed by 3 bases and J by 2 bases, leaving 11 bases between them. CDR3 length: 14 amino acids. The germline gives CDR1 DFQATT, CDR2 SNEGSKA (reference sequence). The CDR3 protein is CSARRGGAYNEQFF. DNA of the CDR3: TGCAGTGCTAGGCGGGGTGGGGCCTACAATGAGCAGTTCTTC.

A few counts support this clonotype. The chain links TRBV12-5 to TRBJ2-7; 11 positions match TRBD1. The CDR3 spans 15 residues. Germline V gives CDR1 LGHNT, CDR2 FRNRAP. With V trimmed by 6 bases and J by 5 bases, 9 bases remained unmatched. Here the CDR3 DNA reads TGTGCTAGTGGCCGACCGGGACAGGGGGACCACGAGCAGTACTTC. Translating gives CASGRPGQGDHEQYF.

A remark on this clonotype: A much more abundant neighbour one base away suggests this may be a read error. V and J are TRBV6-5 and TRBJ1-2; weak D call: TRBD1 (5 bases). CDR1 and CDR2 from the germline V gene are MNHEY and SVGAGI. CDR3 length: 14 amino acids. In DNA form, the CDR3 reads TGTGCCAGCAGTTACTCGGGGGGATACTATGGCTGCACCTTC. Residues: CASSYSGGYYGCTF.

As DNA, the CDR3 is TGTGCCAGTAGTATCAGAGGGGGCGCGGTCTACGAGCAGTACTTC. Protein sequence: CASSIRGGAVYEQYF. This chain links TRBV19 with TRBJ2-7; TRBD1 matches 7 bases. The V gene's germline CDR1 is LNHDA and CDR2 SQIVND (reference sequence). V dropped 3 bases and J dropped 3; count of bases not matched to a gene: 8. This CDR3 contains 15 residues.

Many counts were recorded for this clonotype. V is TRBV20-1 and J is TRBJ2-7; 11 bases fit TRBD2. The CDR3 spans 17 residues. Looked up from germline, CDR1 is DFQATT and CDR2 is SNEGSKA (reference sequence). With 2 bases clipped from V and 6 bases from J, the junction kept 15 bases outside the gene matches. The CDR3 here is CSARLASGRKEGSEQYF. The CDR3 nucleotides are TGCAGTGCTAGATTGGCTAGCGGGAGGAAGGAAGGGTCCGAGCAGTACTTC.

This clonotype was counted a few times. The rearrangement links TRBV5-1 to TRBJ2-1, with 12 bases that match TRBD2. V trimming: 6 bases; J trimming: 3 bases; junction bases outside the gene matches: 4. The CDR3 has 15 residues. Germline V gene lookup returns CDR1 SGHRS and CDR2 YFSETQ. CDR3 DNA: TGCGCCAGCACCAGGACTAGCGGGGTCTACAATGAGCAGTTCTTC. Protein sequence: CASTRTSGVYNEQFF.

This clonotype was counted ten times or more. The gene calls are TRBV11-2 and TRBJ2-5, with D possibly TRBD2 on 5 matching bases. CDR1 and CDR2 from the germline V gene are SGHAT and FQNNGV. Deletions cut 5 bases from V and 1 base from J, with 17 bases between. CDR3 size: 16 residues. As DNA, the CDR3 is TGTGCCAGCAGCCCGACCTTCGGGATCTCCCAAGAGACCCAGTACTTC. Its translation: CASSPTFGISQETQYF.

The CDR3 loop is CASSGTEGGNQPQHF. CDR3 DNA sequence: TGTGCCAGCAGTGGGACAGAGGGGGGCAATCAGCCCCAGCATTTT. V and J are TRBV2 and TRBJ1-5; D is perhaps TRBD1 (6 bases). This CDR3 is 15 amino acids long. V was pared by 4 bases and J by 2 bases, with 12 bases between. Germline-derived CDR1 and CDR2 are SNHLY and FYNNEI.